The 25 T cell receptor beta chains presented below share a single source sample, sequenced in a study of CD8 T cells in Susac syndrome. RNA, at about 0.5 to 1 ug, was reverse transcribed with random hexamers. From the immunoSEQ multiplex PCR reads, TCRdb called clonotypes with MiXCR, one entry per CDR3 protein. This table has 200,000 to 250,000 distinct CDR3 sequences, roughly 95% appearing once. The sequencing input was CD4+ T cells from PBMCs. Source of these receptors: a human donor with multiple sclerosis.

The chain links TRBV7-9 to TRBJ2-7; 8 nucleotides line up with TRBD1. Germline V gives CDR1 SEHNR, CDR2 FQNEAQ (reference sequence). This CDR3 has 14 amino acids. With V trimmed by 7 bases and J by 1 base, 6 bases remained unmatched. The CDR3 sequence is CASNPGTGSYEQYF. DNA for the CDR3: TGTGCCAGCAACCCCGGGACAGGTTCCTACGAGCAGTACTTC.

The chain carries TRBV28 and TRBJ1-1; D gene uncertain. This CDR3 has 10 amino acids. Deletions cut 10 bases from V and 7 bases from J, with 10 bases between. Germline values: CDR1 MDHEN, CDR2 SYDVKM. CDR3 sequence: CATTEGEAFF. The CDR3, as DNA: TGTGCCACGACTGAAGGTGAAGCTTTCTTT.

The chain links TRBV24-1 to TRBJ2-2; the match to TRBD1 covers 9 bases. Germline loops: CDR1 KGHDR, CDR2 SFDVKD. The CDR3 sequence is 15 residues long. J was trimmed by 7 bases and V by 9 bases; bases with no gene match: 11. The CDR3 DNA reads TGTGCCACCGCCCCGGGACAGGGAGAGGTCGGGGAGCTGTTTTTT. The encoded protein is CATAPGQGEVGELFF.

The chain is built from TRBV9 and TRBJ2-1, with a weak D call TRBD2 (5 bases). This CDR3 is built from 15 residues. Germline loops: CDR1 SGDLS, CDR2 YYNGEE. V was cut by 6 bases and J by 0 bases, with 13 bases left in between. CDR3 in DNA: TGTGCCAGCACCCCAGGCGGGTCCTCCTACAATGAGCAGTTCTTC. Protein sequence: CASTPGGSSYNEQFF.

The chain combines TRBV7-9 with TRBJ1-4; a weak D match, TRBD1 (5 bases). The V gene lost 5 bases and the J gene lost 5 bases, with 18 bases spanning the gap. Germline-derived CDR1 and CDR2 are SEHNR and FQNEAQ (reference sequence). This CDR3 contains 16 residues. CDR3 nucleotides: TGTGCCAGCAGCCGTAGGGTTCTGGGACGGAATGAAAAACTGTTTTTT. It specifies CASSRRVLGRNEKLFF.

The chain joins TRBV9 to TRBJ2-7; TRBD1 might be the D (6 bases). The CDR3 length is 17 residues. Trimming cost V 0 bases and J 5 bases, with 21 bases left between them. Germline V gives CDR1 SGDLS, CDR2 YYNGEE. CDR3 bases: TGTGCCAGCAGCGTAGATTCCCCCTCAGGGGTTCTCCACGAGCAGTACTTC. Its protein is CASSVDSPSGVLHEQYF. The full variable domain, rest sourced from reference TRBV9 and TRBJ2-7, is DSGVTQTPKHLITATGQRVTLRCSPRSGDLSVYWYQQSLDQGLQFLIQYYNGEERAKGNILERFSAQQFPDLHSELNLSSLELGDSALYFCASSVDSPSGVLHEQYFGPGTRLTVT.

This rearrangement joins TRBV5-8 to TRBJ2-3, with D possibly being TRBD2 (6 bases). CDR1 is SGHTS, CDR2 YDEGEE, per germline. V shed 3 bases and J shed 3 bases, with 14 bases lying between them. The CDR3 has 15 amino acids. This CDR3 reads CASSSGRLATDTQYF. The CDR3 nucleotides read TGTGCCAGCAGCTCGGGGAGGCTGGCAACAGATACGCAGTATTTT.

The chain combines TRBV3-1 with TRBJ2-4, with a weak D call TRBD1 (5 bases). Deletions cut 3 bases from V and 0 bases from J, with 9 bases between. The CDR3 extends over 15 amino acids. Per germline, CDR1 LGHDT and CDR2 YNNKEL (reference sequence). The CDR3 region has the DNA TGTGCCAGCAGCCAGGGGCATGCAGCCAAAAACATTCAGTACTTC. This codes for CASSQGHAAKNIQYF.

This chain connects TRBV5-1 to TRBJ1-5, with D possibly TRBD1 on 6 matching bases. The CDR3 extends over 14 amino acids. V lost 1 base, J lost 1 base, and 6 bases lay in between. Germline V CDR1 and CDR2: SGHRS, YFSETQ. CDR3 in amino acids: CASSLTGSNQPQHF. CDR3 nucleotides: TGCGCCAGCAGCTTGACAGGGAGCAATCAGCCCCAGCATTTT.

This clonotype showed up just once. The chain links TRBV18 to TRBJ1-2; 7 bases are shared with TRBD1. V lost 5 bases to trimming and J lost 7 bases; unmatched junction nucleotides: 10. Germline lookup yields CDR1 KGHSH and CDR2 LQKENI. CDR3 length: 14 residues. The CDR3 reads CASSTSIAGGGYTF. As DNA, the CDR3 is TGTGCCAGCTCAACGTCAATTGCAGGGGGTGGCTACACCTTC. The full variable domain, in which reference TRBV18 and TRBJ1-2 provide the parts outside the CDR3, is NAGVMQNPRHLVRRRGQEARLRCSPMKGHSHVYWYRQLPEEGLKFMVYLQKENIIDESGMPKERFSAEFPKEGPSILRIQQVVRGDSAAYFCASSTSIAGGGYTFGSGTRLTVV.

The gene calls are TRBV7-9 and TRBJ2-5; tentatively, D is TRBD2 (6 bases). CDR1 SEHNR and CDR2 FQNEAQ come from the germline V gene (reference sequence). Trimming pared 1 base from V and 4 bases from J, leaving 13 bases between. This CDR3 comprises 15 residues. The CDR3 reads CASSLDPLEGETQYF. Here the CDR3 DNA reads TGTGCCAGCAGCTTAGACCCACTGGAGGGAGAGACCCAGTACTTC.

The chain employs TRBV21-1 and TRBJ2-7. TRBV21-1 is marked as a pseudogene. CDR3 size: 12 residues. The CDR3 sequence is CASSKRFYEQYV. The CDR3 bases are TGTGCCAGCAGCAAAAGATTCTACGAGCAGTACGTC.

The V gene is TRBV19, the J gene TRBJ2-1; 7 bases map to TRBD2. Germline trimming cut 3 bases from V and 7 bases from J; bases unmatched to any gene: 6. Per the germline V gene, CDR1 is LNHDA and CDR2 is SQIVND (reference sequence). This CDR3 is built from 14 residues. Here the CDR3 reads CASSIWPSGNEQFF. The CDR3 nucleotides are TGTGCCAGTAGTATTTGGCCTAGCGGAAATGAGCAGTTCTTC.

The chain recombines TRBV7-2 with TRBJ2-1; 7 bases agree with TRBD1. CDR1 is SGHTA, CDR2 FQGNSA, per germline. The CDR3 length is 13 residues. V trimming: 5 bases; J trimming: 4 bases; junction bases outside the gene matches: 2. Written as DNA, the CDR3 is TGTGCCAGCAGCCGACAGGGATACAATGAGCAGTTCTTC. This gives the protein CASSRQGYNEQFF.

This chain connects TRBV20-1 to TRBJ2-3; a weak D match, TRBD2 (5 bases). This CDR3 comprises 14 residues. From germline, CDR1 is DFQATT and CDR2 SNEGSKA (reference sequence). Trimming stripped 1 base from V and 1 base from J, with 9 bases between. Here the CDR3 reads CSARASGGTDTQYF. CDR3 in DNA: TGCAGTGCTAGAGCCTCCGGGGGCACAGATACGCAGTATTTT.

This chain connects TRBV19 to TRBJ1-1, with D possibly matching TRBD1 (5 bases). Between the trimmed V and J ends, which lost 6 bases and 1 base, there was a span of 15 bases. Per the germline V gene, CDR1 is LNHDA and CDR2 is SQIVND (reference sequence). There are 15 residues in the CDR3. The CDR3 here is CASRGTAGPNTEAFF. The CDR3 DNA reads TGTGCCAGTAGGGGTACGGCAGGGCCGAACACTGAAGCTTTCTTT.

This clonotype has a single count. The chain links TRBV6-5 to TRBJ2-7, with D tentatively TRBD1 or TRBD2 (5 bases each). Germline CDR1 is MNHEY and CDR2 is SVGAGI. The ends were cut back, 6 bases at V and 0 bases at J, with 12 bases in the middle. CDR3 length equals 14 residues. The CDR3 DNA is TGTGCCAGCAGGGCCGGGACGCACTCCTACGAGCAGTACTTC. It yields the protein CASRAGTHSYEQYF.

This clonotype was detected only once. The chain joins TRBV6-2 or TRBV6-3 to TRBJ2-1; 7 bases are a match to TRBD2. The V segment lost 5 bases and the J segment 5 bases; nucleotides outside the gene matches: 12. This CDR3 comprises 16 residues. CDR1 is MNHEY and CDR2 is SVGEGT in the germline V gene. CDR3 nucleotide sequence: TGTGCCAGCAGTCTAACGGGAGGAATCGTGAACAATGAGCAGTTCTTC. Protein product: CASSLTGGIVNNEQFF.

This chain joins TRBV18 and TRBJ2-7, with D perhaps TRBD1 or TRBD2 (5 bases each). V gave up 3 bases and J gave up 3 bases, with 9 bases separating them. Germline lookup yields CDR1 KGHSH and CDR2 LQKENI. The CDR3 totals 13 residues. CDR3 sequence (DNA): TGTGCCAGCTCACCGGGGACGGGCTACGAGCAGTACTTC. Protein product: CASSPGTGYEQYF.

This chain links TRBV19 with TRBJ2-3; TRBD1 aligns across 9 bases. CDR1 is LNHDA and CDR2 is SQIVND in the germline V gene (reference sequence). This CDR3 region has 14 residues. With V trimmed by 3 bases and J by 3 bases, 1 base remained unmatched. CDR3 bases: TGTGCCAGTAGTATCGGGACAGGGACAGATACGCAGTATTTT. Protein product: CASSIGTGTDTQYF.

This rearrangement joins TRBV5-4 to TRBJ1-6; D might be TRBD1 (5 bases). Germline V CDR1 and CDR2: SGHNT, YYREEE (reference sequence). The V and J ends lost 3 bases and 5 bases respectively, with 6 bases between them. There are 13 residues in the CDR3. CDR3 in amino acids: CASSSGHNSPLHF. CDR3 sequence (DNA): TGTGCCAGCAGCTCGGGACATAATTCACCCCTCCACTTT.

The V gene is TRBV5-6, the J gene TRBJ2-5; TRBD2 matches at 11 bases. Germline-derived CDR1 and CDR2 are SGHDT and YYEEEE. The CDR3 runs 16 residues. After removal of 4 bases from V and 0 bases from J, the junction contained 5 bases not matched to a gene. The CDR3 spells CASSVGTSGNQETQYF. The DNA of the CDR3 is TGTGCCAGCAGCGTTGGGACTAGCGGAAACCAAGAGACCCAGTACTTC.

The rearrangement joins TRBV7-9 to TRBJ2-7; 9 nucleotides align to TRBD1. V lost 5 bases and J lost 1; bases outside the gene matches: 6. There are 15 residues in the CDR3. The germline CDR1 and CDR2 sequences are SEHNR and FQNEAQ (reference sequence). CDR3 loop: CASSKTGTGSYEQYF. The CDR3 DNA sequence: TGTGCCAGCAGCAAGACCGGGACAGGGTCCTACGAGCAGTACTTC.

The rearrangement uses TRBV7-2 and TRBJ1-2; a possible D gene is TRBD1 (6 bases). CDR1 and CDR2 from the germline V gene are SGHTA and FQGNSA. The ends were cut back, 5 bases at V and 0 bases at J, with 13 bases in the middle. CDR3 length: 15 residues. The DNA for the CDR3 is TGTGCCAGCAGCCCAAGGACAGACACTAACTATGGCTACACCTTC. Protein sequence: CASSPRTDTNYGYTF.

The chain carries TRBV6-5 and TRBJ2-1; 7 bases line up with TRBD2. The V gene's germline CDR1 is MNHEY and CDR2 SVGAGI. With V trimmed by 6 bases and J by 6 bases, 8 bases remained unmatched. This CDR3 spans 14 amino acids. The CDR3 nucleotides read TGTGCCAGCAGATCGGGACTAATATCCAATGAGCAGTTCTTC. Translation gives CASRSGLISNEQFF.